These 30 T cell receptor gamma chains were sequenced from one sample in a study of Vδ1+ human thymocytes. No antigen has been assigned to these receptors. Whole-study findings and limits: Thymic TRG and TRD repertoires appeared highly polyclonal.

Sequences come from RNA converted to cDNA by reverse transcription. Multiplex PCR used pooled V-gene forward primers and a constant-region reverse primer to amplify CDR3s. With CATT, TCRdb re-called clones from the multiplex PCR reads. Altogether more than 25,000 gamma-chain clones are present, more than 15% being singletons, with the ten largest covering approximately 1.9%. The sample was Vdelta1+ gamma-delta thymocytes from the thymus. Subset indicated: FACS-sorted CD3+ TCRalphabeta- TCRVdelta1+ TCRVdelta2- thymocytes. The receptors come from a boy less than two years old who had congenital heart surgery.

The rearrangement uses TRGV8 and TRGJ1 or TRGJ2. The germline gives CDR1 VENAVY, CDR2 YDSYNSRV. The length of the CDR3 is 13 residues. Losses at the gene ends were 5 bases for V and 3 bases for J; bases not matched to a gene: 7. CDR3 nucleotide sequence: TGTGCCACCTGGGGTCCGAGTTATTATAAGAAACTCTTT. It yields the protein CATWGPSYYKKLF.

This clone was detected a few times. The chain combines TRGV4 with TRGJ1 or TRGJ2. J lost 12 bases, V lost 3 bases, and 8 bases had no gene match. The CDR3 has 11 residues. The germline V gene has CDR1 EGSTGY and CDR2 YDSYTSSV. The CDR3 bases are TGTGCCACCTGGGATAGCTCAAGGAAACTCTTT. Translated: CATWDSSRKLF.

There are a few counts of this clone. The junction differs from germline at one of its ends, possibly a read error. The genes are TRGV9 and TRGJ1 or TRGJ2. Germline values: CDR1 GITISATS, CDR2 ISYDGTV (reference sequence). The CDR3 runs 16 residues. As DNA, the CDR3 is TGTGCCTTGTGGGAGACAATGCCAACAAGTTATTATAAGAAGCTCTTT. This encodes CALWETMPTSYYKKLF.

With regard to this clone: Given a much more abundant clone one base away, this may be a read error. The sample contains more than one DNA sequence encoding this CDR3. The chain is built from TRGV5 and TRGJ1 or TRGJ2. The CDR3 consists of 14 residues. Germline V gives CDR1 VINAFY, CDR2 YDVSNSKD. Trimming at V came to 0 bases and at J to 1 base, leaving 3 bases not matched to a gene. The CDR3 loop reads CATWDRRNYYKKLF. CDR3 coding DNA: TGTGCCACCTGGGACAGGCGCAATTATTATAAGAAACTCTTT.

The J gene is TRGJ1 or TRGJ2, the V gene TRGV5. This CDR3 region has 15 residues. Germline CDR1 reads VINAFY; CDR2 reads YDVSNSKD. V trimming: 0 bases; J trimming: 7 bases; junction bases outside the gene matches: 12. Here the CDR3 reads CATWDRPLLGYKKLF. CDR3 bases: TGTGCCACCTGGGACAGGCCTCTTCTTGGCTATAAGAAACTCTTT.

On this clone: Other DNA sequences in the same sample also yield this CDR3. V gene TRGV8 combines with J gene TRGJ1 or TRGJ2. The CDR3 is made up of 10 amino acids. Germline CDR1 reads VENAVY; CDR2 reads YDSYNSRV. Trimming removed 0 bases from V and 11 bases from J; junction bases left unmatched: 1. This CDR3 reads CATWDREKLF. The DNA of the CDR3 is TGTGCCACCTGGGATAGGGAGAAACTCTTT.

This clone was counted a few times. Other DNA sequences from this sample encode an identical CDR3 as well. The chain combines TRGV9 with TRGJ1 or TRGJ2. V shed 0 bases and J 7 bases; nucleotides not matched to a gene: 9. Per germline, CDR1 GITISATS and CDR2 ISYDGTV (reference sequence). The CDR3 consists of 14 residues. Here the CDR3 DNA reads TGTGCCTTGTGGGAGGTGAGGGGAGGGTATAAGAAACTCTTT. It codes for CALWEVRGGYKKLF.

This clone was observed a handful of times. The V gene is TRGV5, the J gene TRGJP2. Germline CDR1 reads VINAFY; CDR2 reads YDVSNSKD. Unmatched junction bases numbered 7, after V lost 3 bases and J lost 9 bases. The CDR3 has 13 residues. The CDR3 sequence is CATWDPGHWIKTF. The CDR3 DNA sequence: TGTGCCACCTGGGACCCGGGCCATTGGATCAAGACGTTT.

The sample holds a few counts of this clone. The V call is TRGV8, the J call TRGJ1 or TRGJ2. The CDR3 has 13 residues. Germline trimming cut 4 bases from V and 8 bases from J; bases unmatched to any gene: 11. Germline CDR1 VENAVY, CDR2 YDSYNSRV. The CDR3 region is CATWESGLDKKLF. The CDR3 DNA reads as TGTGCCACCTGGGAGTCGGGGCTAGATAAGAAACTCTTT.

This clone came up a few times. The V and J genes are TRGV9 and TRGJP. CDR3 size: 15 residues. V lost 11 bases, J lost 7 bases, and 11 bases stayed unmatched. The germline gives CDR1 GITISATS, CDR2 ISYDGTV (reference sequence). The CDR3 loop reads CASEVEELGKKIKVF. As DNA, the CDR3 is TGTGCCTCGGAAGTGGAGGAGTTGGGCAAAAAAATCAAGGTATTT.

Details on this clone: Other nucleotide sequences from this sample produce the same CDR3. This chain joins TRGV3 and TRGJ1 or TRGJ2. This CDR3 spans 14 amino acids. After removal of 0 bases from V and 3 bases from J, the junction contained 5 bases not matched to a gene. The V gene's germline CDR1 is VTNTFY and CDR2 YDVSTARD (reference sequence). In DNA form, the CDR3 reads TGTGCCACCTGGGACAGGGGGGGTTATTATAAGAAACTCTTT. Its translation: CATWDRGGYYKKLF.

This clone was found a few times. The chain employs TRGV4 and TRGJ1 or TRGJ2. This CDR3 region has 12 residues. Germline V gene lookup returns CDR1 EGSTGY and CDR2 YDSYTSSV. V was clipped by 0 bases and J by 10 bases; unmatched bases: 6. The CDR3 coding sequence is TGTGCCACCTGGGATGGGCTGTCGAAGAAACTCTTT. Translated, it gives CATWDGLSKKLF.

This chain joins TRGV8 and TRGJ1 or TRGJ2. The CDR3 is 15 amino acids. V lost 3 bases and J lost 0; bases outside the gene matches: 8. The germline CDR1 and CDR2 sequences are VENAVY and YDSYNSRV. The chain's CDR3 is CATWDRFSNYYKKLF. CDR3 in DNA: TGTGCCACCTGGGATCGGTTTTCGAATTATTATAAGAAACTCTTT.

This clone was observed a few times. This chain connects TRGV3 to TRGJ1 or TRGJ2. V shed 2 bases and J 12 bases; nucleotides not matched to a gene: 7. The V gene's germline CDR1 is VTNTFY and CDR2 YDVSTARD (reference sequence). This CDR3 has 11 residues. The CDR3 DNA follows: TGTGCCACCTGGGACACATACAGGAAACTCTTT. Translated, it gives CATWDTYRKLF.

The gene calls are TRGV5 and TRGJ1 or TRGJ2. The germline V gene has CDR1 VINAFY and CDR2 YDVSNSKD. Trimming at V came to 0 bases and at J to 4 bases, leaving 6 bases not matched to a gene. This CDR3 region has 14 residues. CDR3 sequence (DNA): TGTGCCACCTGGGACAGGGTTGGGTATTATAAGAAACTCTTT. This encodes CATWDRVGYYKKLF.

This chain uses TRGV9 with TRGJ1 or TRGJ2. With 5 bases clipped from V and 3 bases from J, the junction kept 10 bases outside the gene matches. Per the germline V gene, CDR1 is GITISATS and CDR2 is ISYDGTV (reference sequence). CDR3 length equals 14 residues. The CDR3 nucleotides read TGTGCCTTGTGGGGATCCCCACTTTATTATAAGAAACTCTTT. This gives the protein CALWGSPLYYKKLF.

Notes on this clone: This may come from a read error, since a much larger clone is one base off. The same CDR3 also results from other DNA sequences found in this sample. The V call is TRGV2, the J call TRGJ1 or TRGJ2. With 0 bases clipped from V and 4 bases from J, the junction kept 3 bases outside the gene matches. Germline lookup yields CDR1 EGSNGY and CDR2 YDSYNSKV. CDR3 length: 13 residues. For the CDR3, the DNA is TGTGCCACCTGGGACGGGGACTATTATAAGAAACTCTTT. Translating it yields CATWDGDYYKKLF.

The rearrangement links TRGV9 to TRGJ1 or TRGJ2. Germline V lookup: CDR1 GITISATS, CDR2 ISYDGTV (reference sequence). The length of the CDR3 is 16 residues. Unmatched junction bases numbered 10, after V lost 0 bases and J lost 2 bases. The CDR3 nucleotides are TGTGCCTTGTGGGAGGTGCAGATAGTGGATTATTATAAGAAACTCTTT. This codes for CALWEVQIVDYYKKLF.

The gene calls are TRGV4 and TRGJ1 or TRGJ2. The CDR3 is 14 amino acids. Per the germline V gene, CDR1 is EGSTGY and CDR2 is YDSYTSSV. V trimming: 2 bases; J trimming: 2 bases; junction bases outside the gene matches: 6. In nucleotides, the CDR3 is TGTGCCACCTGGGATGTACATTATTATTATAAGAAACTCTTT. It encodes CATWDVHYYYKKLF.

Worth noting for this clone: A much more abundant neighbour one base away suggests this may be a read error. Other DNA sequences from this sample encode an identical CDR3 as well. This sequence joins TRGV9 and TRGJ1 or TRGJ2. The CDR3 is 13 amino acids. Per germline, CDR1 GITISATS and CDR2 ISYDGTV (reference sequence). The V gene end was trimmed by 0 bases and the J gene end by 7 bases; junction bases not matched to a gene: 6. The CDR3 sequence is CALWEVHRYKKLF. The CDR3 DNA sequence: TGTGCCTTGTGGGAGGTGCACAGATATAAGAAACTCTTT.

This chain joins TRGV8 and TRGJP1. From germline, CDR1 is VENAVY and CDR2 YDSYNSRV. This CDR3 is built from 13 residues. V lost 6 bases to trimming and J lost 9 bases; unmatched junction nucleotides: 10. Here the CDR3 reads CATWIAPSWFKIF. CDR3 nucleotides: TGTGCCACCTGGATCGCCCCAAGTTGGTTCAAGATATTT.

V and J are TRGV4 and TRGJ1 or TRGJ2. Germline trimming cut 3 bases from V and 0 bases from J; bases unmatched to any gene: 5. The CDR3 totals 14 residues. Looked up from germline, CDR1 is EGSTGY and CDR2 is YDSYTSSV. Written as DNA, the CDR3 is TGTGCCACCTGGGATACCGAGAATTATTATAAGAAACTCTTT. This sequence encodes CATWDTENYYKKLF.

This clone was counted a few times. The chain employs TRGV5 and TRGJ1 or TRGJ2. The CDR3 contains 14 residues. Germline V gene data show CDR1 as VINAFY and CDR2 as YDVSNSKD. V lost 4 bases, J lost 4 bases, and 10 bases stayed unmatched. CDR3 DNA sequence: TGTGCCACCTGGGATGTGGGCCCCTATTATAAGAAACTCTTT. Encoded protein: CATWDVGPYYKKLF.

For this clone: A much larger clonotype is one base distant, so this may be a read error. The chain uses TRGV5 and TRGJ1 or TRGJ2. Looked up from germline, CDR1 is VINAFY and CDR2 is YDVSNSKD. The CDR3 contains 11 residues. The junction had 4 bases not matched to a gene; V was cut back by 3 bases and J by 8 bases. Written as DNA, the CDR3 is TGTGCCACCTGGGACGGTAATAAGAAACTCTTT. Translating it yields CATWDGNKKLF.

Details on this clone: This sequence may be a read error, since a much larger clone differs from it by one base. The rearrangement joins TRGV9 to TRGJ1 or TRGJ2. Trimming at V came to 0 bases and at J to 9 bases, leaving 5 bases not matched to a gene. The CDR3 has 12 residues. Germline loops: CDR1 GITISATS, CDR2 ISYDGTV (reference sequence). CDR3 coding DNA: TGTGCCTTGTGGGAGGTGCATTGTAAGAAACTCTTT. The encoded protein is CALWEVHCKKLF.

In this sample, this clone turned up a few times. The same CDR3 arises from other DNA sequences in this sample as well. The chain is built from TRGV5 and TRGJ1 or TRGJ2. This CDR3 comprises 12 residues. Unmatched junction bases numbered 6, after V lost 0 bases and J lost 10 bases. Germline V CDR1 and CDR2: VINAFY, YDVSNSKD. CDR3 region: CATWDRPRKKLF. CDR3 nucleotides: TGTGCCACCTGGGACAGGCCGCGGAAGAAACTCTTT.

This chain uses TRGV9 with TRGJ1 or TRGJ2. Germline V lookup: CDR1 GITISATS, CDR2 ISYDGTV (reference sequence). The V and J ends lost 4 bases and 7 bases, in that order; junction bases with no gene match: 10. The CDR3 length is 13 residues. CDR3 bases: TGTGCCTTGTGGGAAATGTTTTTCTATAAGAAACTCTTT. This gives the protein CALWEMFFYKKLF.

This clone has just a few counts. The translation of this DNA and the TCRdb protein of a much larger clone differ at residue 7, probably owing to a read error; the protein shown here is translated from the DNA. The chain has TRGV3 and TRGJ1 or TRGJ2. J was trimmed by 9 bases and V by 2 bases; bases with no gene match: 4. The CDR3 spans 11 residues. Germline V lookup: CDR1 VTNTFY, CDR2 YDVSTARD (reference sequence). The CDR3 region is CATWDNCKKLF. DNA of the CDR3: TGTGCCACCTGGGACAATTGTAAGAAACTCTTT.

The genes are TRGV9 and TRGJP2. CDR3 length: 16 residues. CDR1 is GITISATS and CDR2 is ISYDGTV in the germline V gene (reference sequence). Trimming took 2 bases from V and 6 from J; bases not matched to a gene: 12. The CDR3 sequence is CALWEAHRNCDWIKTF. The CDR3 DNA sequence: TGTGCCTTGTGGGAGGCCCACCGGAATTGTGATTGGATCAAGACGTTT.

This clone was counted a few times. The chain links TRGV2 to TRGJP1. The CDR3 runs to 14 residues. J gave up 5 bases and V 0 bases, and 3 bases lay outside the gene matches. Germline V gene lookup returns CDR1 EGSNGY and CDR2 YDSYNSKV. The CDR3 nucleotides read TGTGCCACCTGGGACGGGCAGACTGGTTGGTTCAAGATATTT. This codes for CATWDGQTGWFKIF.